This entry concerns a single T cell receptor (beta chain). Antigen: not known. V was pared by 6 bases and J by 1 base, with 6 bases between. This CDR3 spans 12 amino acids. This sample was taken from a study of T cell repertoires in cytomegalovirus infection. Study-level background: HLA-B-restricted CMV epitopes that are well studied were used alongside recently identified HLA-C-restricted ones. CMV infection and matching HLA type were both indicated by public TCR beta signatures.

Study-wide points: Ex vivo, HLA-C-restricted CMV-specific TCR beta clonotypes prevailed over the rest of the response.

TCRdb re-called the reads with MiXCR, one entry per CDR3 protein. Among about 100,000 distinct CDR3 sequences, 29% were seen once, and the ten largest hold approximately 71%. The sample here was CD8+ T cells from cultured PBMCs, taken from culture after CMV antigen stimulation. V usage is TRBV12-3 or TRBV12-4 and J usage is TRBJ1-1; D not resolved. The TCR sequence derives from a human donor in good health (CMV status not recorded). Some clones in this sample may be carry-over from other donors' samples. This CDR3 is CASSPQNTEAFF. CDR3 DNA sequence: TGTGCCAGCAGCCCCCAGAACACTGAAGCTTTCTTT.